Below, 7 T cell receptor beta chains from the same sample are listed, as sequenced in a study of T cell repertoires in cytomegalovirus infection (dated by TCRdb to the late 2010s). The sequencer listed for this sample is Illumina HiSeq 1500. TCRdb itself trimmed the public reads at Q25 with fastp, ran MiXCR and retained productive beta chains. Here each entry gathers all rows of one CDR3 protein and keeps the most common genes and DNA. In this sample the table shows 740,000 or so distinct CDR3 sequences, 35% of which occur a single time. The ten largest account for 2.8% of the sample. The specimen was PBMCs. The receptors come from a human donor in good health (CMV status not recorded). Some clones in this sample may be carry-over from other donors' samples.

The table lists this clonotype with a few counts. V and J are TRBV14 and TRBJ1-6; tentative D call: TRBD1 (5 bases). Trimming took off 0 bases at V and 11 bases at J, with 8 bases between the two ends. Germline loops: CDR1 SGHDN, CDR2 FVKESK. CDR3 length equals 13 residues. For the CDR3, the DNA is TGTGCCAGCAGCCAAGATCGGGGGACACCCCTCCACTTT. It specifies CASSQDRGTPLHF.

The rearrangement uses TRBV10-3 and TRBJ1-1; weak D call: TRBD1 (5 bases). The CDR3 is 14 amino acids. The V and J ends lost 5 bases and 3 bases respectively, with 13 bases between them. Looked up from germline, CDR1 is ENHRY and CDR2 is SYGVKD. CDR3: CAISPGSDYTEAFF. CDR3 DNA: TGTGCCATCAGTCCAGGGTCAGACTACACTGAAGCTTTCTTT.

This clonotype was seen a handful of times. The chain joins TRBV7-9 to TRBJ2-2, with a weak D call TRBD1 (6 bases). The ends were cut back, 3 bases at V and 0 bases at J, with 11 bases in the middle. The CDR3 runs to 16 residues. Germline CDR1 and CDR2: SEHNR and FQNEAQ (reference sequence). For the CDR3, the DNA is TGTGCCAGCAGCTTTTTGGGGGCCTCGAACACCGGGGAGCTGTTTTTT. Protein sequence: CASSFLGASNTGELFF.

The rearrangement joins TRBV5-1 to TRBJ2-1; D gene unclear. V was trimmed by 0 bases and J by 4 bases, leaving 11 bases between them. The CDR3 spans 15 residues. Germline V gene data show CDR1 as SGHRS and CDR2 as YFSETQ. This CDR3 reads CASSLELTLYNEQFF. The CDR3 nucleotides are TGCGCCAGCAGCTTGGAGCTGACCTTATACAATGAGCAGTTCTTC.

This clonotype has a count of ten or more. CDR3 nucleotide sequence: TGTGCCAGCCAGAAGGGGCAGAACACCGGGGAGCTGTTTTTT. The encoded protein is CASQKGQNTGELFF. V usage is TRBV6-1 and J usage is TRBJ2-2; possibly TRBD1 for D (5 bases). CDR1 is MNHNS, CDR2 SASEGT, per germline. The V end was cut by 8 bases, the J end by 1 base, with 11 bases between. The CDR3 spans 14 residues.

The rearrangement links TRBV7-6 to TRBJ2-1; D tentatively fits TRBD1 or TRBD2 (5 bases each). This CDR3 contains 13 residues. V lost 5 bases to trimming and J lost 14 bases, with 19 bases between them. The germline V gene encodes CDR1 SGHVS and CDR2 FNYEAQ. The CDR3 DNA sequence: TGTGCCAGCAGCGTCCCAGGGAGCCAGAAGAAGTTCTTC. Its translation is CASSVPGSQKKFF.

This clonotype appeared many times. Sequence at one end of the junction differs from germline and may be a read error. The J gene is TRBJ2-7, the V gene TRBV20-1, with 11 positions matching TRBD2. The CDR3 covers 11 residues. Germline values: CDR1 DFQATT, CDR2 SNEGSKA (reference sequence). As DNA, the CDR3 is TGCAGTGCTAGAGCCGGGACTAGCGGAAGCTTC. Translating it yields CSARAGTSGSF.